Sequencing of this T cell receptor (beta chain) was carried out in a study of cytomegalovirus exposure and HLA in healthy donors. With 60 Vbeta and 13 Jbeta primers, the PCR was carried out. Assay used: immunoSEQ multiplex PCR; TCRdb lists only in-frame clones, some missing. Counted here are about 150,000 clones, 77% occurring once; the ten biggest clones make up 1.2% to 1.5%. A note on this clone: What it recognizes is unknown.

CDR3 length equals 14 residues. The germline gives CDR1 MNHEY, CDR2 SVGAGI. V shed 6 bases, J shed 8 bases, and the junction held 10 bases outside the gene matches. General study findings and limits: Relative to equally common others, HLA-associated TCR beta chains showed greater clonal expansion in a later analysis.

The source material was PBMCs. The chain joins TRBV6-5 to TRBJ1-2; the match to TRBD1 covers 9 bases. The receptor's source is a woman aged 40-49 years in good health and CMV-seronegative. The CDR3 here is CASSNRGRGTGYTF. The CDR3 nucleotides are TGTGCCAGCAGCAACAGGGGGCGGGGAACAGGCTACACCTTC.